These 21 T cell receptor beta chains came from one sample sequenced in a study of CD8+ T cells in alopecia areata. Documented treatment: oral pan-JAK inhibitor, 5-10 mg twice daily. RNA was extracted and reverse transcribed into cDNA as the sequencing template. The data were produced by immunoSEQ multiplex PCR, yet TCRdb's version contains in-frame clones alone and is incomplete. The sample contains fewer than 350,000 clones, more than 45% of which appear only once. The specimen was CD4+ T cells sorted from blood, collected at week 24, from a patient treated with tofacitinib. The source is a human donor with alopecia areata.

The chain combines TRBV29-1 with TRBJ2-1, with TRBD2 matching over 14 bases. V shed 4 bases and J 9 bases; nucleotides not matched to a gene: 5. The CDR3 covers 14 residues. Germline V lookup: CDR1 SQVTM, CDR2 ANQGSEA. The CDR3 DNA reads TGCAGCGTTGCCGGGACTAGCGGGGGCCCTGAGCAGTTCTTC. This encodes CSVAGTSGGPEQFF.

V gene TRBV9 combines with J gene TRBJ2-3, with D possibly being TRBD2 (6 bases). CDR1 is SGDLS, CDR2 YYNGEE, per germline. The CDR3 is 14 amino acids. The V gene lost 3 bases and the J gene lost 8 bases, with 16 bases spanning the gap. The CDR3 bases are TGTGCCAGCAGCGCTCGGACTTCGCGGGGTACGCAGTATTTT. Translation gives CASSARTSRGTQYF.

As to this clone: A junction end diverges from the germline sequence, so it may reflect a read error. The chain links TRBV29-1 to TRBJ1-4, with TRBD1 as a possible D gene (5 bases). This CDR3 has 15 amino acids. Germline V gene lookup returns CDR1 SQVTM and CDR2 ANQGSEA. The CDR3, as DNA: TGCAGCGTCGAAGGGGACGGTGCAACTAATGAAAAACTGTTTTTT. This codes for CSVEGDGATNEKLFF.

This clone has a handful of counts. V is TRBV29-1 and J is TRBJ1-5, with D unclear. Deletions cut 5 bases from V and 0 bases from J, with 8 bases between. CDR1 SQVTM and CDR2 ANQGSEA come from the germline V gene. This CDR3 is built from 13 residues. CDR3 in amino acids: CSVRQDSNQPQHF. The CDR3 DNA sequence: TGCAGCGTTAGGCAGGATAGCAATCAGCCCCAGCATTTT.

The chain employs TRBV7-2 and TRBJ2-6, with 7 bases aligning to TRBD1. In germline, CDR1 is SGHTA, CDR2 FQGNSA. The trim removed 5 bases at V and 0 bases at J, leaving 13 bases unmatched. The CDR3 consists of 19 residues. The chain's CDR3 is CASSTAPGQRSSGANVLTF. The CDR3 bases are TGTGCCAGCAGCACAGCGCCGGGACAGAGAAGCTCTGGGGCCAACGTCCTGACTTTC.

This clone has just a few counts. The chain uses TRBV28 and TRBJ2-5; 9 bases fit TRBD2. The junction had 3 bases not matched to a gene; V was cut back by 4 bases and J by 3 bases. CDR3 length: 14 residues. Germline CDR1 is MDHEN and CDR2 is SYDVKM. The CDR3 DNA sequence: TGTGCCAGCAGTTCGACTAGCGGAAAAGAGACCCAGTACTTC. Translation: CASSSTSGKETQYF.

The J gene is TRBJ1-6, the V gene TRBV4-1, with TRBD1 identical over 9 bases. The CDR3 has 18 amino acids. CDR1 is MGHRA and CDR2 is YSYEKL in the germline V gene. The ends lost 1 base at V and 7 bases at J; junction bases unmatched: 11. The CDR3 nucleotides are TGCGCCAGCAGCCAAGCCCCTGGGAGTGGGACAGGGAATTCACCCCTCCACTTT. It yields the protein CASSQAPGSGTGNSPLHF.

This clone appeared once. CDR3 nucleotides: TGTGCCAGCAGCTTAGGATCGGGGAACAAAAACATTCAGTACTTC. It yields the protein CASSLGSGNKNIQYF. This rearrangement joins TRBV7-9 to TRBJ2-4, with D possibly being TRBD2 (5 bases). Germline V gives CDR1 SEHNR, CDR2 FQNEAQ (reference sequence). The CDR3 has 15 residues. Trimming pared 1 base from V and 3 bases from J, leaving 10 bases between. The full variable domain, in which reference TRBV7-9 and TRBJ2-4 provide the parts outside the CDR3, is DTGVSQNPRHKITKRGQNVTFRCDPISEHNRLYWYRQTLGQGPEFLTYFQNEAQLEKSRLLSDRFSAERPKGSFSTLEIQRTEQGDSAMYLCASSLGSGNKNIQYFGAGTRLSVL.

This clone appeared once. The chain carries TRBV15 and TRBJ2-3; TRBD2 might be the D (6 bases). V was clipped by 1 base and J by 1 base, with 12 bases between them. Germline V gene sequence: CDR1 LNHNV, CDR2 YYDKDF (reference sequence). The CDR3 runs to 16 residues. The CDR3: CATSRVRRGRTDTQYF. The CDR3 bases are TGTGCCACCAGCAGAGTCAGGCGGGGCCGCACAGATACGCAGTATTTT.

This clone was picked up a small number of times. The rearrangement links TRBV29-1 to TRBJ2-3; D is undetermined. CDR3 length: 13 residues. The ends were cut back, 7 bases at V and 2 bases at J, with 13 bases in the middle. Germline V gives CDR1 SQVTM, CDR2 ANQGSEA. CDR3 sequence reads: CSARATDTDTQYF. The CDR3 region has the DNA TGCAGCGCCCGGGCCACCGACACAGATACGCAGTATTTT.

The J gene is TRBJ1-2, the V gene TRBV9; D gene uncertain. CDR3 size: 14 residues. The germline V and J ends were trimmed by 2 bases and 0 bases, with 8 bases remaining between them. Per the germline V gene, CDR1 is SGDLS and CDR2 is YYNGEE. The CDR3 nucleotides are TGTGCCAGCAGCGTCGGACCTACTAACTATGGCTACACCTTC. Encoded protein: CASSVGPTNYGYTF. Complete variable domain (other parts from reference TRBV9 and TRBJ1-2): DSGVTQTPKHLITATGQRVTLRCSPRSGDLSVYWYQQSLDQGLQFLIQYYNGEERAKGNILERFSAQQFPDLHSELNLSSLELGDSALYFCASSVGPTNYGYTFGSGTRLTVV.

The sample holds a few counts of this clone. A read error may account for a junction end that differs from germline. This chain joins TRBV5-1 and TRBJ1-2; unclear D gene. Germline values: CDR1 SGHRS, CDR2 YFSETQ. The CDR3 is made up of 13 amino acids. DNA for the CDR3: TGCGCCAGCAGCTTGGGCGTCATGACTCTGCGGATCTTC. Its protein is CASSLGVMTLRIF.

Regarding this clone: Sequence at one end of the junction differs from germline and may be a read error. The V gene is TRBV7-9, the J gene TRBJ2-7; 8 bases match TRBD1. The CDR3 is 13 amino acids. In germline, CDR1 is SEHNR, CDR2 FQNEAQ (reference sequence). CDR3 in amino acids: CASSLAGQEKIKF. CDR3 sequence (DNA): TGTGCCAGCAGCTTAGCGGGACAGGAAAAAATAAAATTC. The complete variable domain, with remaining parts taken from reference TRBV7-9 and TRBJ2-7, reads DTGVSQNPRHKITKRGQNVTFRCDPISEHNRLYWYRQTLGQGPEFLTYFQNEAQLEKSRLLSDRFSAERPKGSFSTLEIQRTEQGDSAMYLCASSLAGQEKIKFGPGTRLTVT.

The CDR3 DNA follows: TGTGCCAGTGAGAATGAAAAACTGTTTTTT. As protein: CASENEKLFF. This sequence joins TRBV28 and TRBJ1-4; D is unclear. This CDR3 spans 10 amino acids. V shed 9 bases and J shed 5 bases, with 4 bases lying between them. CDR1 MDHEN and CDR2 SYDVKM come from the germline V gene.

The J gene is TRBJ2-4, the V gene TRBV29-1; perhaps TRBD2 as D (8 bases). Deletions cut 7 bases from V and 4 bases from J, with 17 bases between. Germline loops: CDR1 SQVTM, CDR2 ANQGSEA. The CDR3 is made up of 14 amino acids. The CDR3 reads CSATGGGPKNIQYF. In DNA, the CDR3 is TGCAGCGCTACGGGAGGGGGCCCAAAAAACATTCAGTACTTC.

The chain employs TRBV2 and TRBJ2-5; 12 bases fit TRBD2. V dropped 5 bases and J dropped 1; count of bases not matched to a gene: 2. CDR3 size: 15 residues. Germline assignment: CDR1 SNHLY and CDR2 FYNNEI. CDR3 residues: CASSRTSGAQETQYF. In nucleotides, the CDR3 is TGTGCCAGCAGTCGGACTAGCGGGGCCCAAGAGACCCAGTACTTC.

V gene TRBV29-1 combines with J gene TRBJ1-1, with D perhaps TRBD1 (6 bases). Between the trimmed V and J ends, which lost 0 bases and 5 bases, there was a span of 16 bases. The CDR3 runs to 15 residues. Germline V gene lookup returns CDR1 SQVTM and CDR2 ANQGSEA. The CDR3 sequence: CSVEDRRGLGTEAFF. The CDR3 region has the DNA TGCAGCGTTGAAGACCGGAGGGGGTTGGGGACTGAAGCTTTCTTT.

The chain has TRBV15 and TRBJ1-5; 11 bases map to TRBD1. Trimming removed 0 bases from V and 2 bases from J; junction bases left unmatched: 3. CDR1 LNHNV and CDR2 YYDKDF come from the germline V gene (reference sequence). There are 17 residues in the CDR3. The CDR3, as DNA: TGTGCCACCAGCAGAGAAAGGACAGGGGGCGGCAATCAGCCCCAGCATTTT. Its translation is CATSRERTGGGNQPQHF. Based on the CDR3 plus reference TRBV15 and TRBJ1-5, the full variable domain is DAMVIQNPRYQVTQFGKPVTLSCSQTLNHNVMYWYQQKSSQAPKLLFHYYDKDFNNEADTPDNFQSRRPNTSFCFLDIRSPGLGDTAMYLCATSRERTGGGNQPQHFGDGTRLSIL.

This chain uses TRBV30 with TRBJ1-3; no clear D gene. The V and J ends lost 0 bases and 0 bases respectively, with 9 bases between them. This CDR3 is built from 15 residues. Germline CDR1 GTSNPN, CDR2 SVGIG (reference sequence). CDR3 residues: CAWSVRTLSGNTIYF. The DNA for the CDR3 is TGTGCCTGGAGTGTAAGGACGCTCTCTGGAAACACCATATATTTT.

The rearrangement links TRBV15 to TRBJ2-5; D unresolved. The ends were cut back, 3 bases at V and 8 bases at J, with 19 bases in the middle. This CDR3 contains 15 residues. Germline V gives CDR1 LNHNV, CDR2 YYDKDF (reference sequence). Here the CDR3 reads CATSSEPAPRATQYF. CDR3 nucleotide sequence: TGTGCCACCAGCAGCGAGCCCGCCCCACGCGCCACCCAGTACTTC.

This clone was seen a single time. The chain is built from TRBV9 and TRBJ2-6, with a tentative D call TRBD1 (5 bases). Looked up from germline, CDR1 is SGDLS and CDR2 is YYNGEE. CDR3 length: 16 residues. Trimming took 5 bases from V and 0 from J, leaving 12 bases between them. The CDR3 spells CASRRRQISGANVLTF. In nucleotides, the CDR3 is TGTGCCAGCAGACGCAGACAGATCTCTGGGGCCAACGTCCTGACTTTC.